The TCR beta chain under discussion was sequenced for a study of response to subunit inactivated influenza vaccine. With regard to this clonotype: Its antigen is not known.

TCRdb independently ran MiXCR on the RT-PCR reads; one entry per CDR3 protein. The data contain approximately 500,000 distinct CDR3 sequences, approximately 15% of them singletons. CDR3 length: 15 residues. Germline V CDR1 and CDR2: LGHNA, YSLEER. The junction had 6 bases not matched to a gene; V was cut back by 4 bases and J by 2 bases. Study-wide results and caveats: The study's authors posited that every seasonal influenza vaccination enlists few new T cells.

This material consisted of PBMCs from blood, taken about 11 days after vaccination. This TCR came from a man in his fifties who received an inactivated influenza vaccine. V and J are TRBV4-3 and TRBJ2-7; 9 positions agree with TRBD1. CDR3 sequence: CASSRVDRGPYEQYF. The CDR3 nucleotides read TGCGCCAGCAGCCGCGTGGACAGGGGACCCTACGAGCAGTACTTC.